This T cell receptor beta chain appears in the sequencing data of a study of cytomegalovirus exposure and HLA in healthy donors. Looking at the study overall: HLA-typed donors were the source of about 81 million unique TCRs held in an early data release. Around 81% of 398 genotyped donors fell in the Caucasian-associated ancestry cluster.

CDR3 length equals 13 residues. Germline CDR1 MNHNY, CDR2 SVGAGI (reference sequence). Trimming stripped 6 bases from V and 6 bases from J, with 12 bases between. In the case of this clone: Antigen: not known.

The PCR was carried out with 60 Vbeta primers and 13 Jbeta primers. Per the study methods: Per a later analysis, the number of unique TCR beta chains was around 80 million, of which 9 million to 14 million were shared. Sequenced by immunoSEQ multiplex PCR; TCRdb stores in-frame clones only, minus some. V, J and clone size were drawn from that table, and D and trimming were deduced from the DNA. This table has some 140,000 clones, 73% appearing once. Notes on the study in general: Generally TCR sequences proved uncommon, though certain public TCRs appeared in numerous donors.

The sequence was obtained from a woman between 40 and 55 years old in good health and CMV-seronegative. The gene calls are TRBV6-6 and TRBJ2-1; maybe TRBD1 (6 bases). The sequenced sample was PBMCs. The CDR3 DNA reads as TGTGCCAGCAGCCGCGGACAGCGCAATGAGCAGTTCTTC. Protein sequence: CASSRGQRNEQFF.